What follows are 3 T cell receptor beta chains derived from one specimen sequenced in a study of T-cell memory formation after mild COVID-19. Each CDR3 protein gets one entry after TCRdb re-called the 5' RACE reads with MiXCR. The table records roughly 400,000 distinct CDR3 sequences, about a sixth of them present only once. Sequenced material: PBMCs or a T cell subset sorted from them (not recorded which). The receptors originated from a man in his late teens or twenties who had mild COVID-19 (a few samples of this study predate the infection). Cell type and time point are not known.

There are many counts of this clonotype. The chain recombines TRBV5-1 with TRBJ2-7; D might be TRBD2 (7 bases). Germline values: CDR1 SGHRS, CDR2 YFSETQ. The CDR3 length is 15 residues. The ends were cut back, 1 base at V and 2 bases at J, with 13 bases in the middle. CDR3 sequence (DNA): TGCGCCAGCAGCTTGTTCGGGGGGCCGGCCTACGAGCAGTACTTC. Its protein is CASSLFGGPAYEQYF.

The CDR3 loop is CASSQVNLLGGEHSGANVLTF. The DNA of the CDR3 is TGTGCCAGCAGCCAAGTAAATCTTCTAGGGGGCGAGCACTCTGGGGCCAACGTCCTGACTTTC. V is TRBV4-2 and J is TRBJ2-6; TRBD1 agrees at 7 bases. Germline V lookup: CDR1 LGHNA, CDR2 YNFKEQ. There are 21 residues in the CDR3. V was pared by 1 base and J by 0 bases, with 15 bases of the junction left unmatched.

The V gene is TRBV30, the J gene TRBJ2-1, with 10 bases fitting TRBD2. CDR1 is GTSNPN and CDR2 is SVGIG in the germline V gene (reference sequence). The V and J ends lost 2 bases and 4 bases, in that order; junction bases with no gene match: 5. The CDR3 is 15 residues long. The CDR3 nucleotides are TGTGCCTGGAGTCGAACTAGCGGGGCTTACAATGAGCAGTTCTTC. It yields the protein CAWSRTSGAYNEQFF.